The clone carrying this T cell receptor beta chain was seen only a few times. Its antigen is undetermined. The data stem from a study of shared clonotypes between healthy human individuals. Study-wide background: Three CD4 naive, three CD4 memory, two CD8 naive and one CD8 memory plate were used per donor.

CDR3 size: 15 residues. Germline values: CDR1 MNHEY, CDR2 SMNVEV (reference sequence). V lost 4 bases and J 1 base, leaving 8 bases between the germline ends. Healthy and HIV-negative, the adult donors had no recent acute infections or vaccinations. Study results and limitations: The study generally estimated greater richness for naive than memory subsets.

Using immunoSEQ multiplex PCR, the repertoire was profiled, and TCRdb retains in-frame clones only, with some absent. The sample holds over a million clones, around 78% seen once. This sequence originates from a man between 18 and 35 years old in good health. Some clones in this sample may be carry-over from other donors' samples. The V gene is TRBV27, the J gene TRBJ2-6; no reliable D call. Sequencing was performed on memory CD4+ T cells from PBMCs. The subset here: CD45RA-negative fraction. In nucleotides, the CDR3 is TGTGCCAGCAGTTCCACAATGTCTGGGGCCAACGTCCTGACTTTC. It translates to CASSSTMSGANVLTF.